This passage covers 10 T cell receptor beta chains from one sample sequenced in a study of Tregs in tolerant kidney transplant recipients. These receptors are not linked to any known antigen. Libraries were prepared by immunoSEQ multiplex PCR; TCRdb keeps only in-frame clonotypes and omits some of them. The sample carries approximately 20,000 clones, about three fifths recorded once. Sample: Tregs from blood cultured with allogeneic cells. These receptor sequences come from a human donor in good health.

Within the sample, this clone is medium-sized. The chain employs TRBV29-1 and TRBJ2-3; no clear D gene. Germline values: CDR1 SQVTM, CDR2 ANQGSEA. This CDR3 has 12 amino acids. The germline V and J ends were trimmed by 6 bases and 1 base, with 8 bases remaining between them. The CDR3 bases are TGCAGCGTGAATCGGGGCACAGATACGCAGTATTTT. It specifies CSVNRGTDTQYF.

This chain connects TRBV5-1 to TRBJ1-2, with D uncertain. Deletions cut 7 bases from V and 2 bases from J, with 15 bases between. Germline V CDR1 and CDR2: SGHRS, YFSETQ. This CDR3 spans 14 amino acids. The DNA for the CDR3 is TGCGCCAGCCGTGGCGCGGGGTTGAACTATGGCTACACCTTC. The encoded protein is CASRGAGLNYGYTF.

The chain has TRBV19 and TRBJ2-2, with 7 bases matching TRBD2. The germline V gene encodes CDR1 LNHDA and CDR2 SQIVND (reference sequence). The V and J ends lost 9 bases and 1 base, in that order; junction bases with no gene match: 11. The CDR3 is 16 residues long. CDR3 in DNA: TGTGCCAGCCTTGACGCGGGGAGGGGGAACACCGGGGAGCTGTTTTTT. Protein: CASLDAGRGNTGELFF.

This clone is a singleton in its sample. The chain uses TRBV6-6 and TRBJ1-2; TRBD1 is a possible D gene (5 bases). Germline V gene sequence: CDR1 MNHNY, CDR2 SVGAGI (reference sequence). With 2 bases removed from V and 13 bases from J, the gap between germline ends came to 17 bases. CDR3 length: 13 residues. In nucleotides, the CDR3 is TGTGCCAGCAGTTACAGTCGGGGGACTTCATCCACCTTC. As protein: CASSYSRGTSSTF.

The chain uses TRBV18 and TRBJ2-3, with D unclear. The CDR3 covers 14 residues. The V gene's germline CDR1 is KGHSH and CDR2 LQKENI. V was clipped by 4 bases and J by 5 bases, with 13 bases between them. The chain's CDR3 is CASSLRALIDTQYF. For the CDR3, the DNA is TGTGCCAGCTCACTCCGGGCCCTTATAGATACGCAGTATTTT.

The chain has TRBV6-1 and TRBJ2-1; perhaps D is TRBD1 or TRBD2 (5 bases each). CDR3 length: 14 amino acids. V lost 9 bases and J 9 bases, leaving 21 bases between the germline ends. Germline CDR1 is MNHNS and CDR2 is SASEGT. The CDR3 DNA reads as TGTGCCAGTTCCGAGGGGCGGAGCTGGGGTGAGCAGTTCTTC. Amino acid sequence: CASSEGRSWGEQFF.

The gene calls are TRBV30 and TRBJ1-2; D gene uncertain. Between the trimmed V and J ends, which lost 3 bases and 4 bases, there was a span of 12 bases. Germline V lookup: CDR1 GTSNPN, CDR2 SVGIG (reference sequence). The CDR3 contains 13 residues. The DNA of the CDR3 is TGTGCCTGGAGCCGGCGGCCGAGCTATGGCTACACCTTC. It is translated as CAWSRRPSYGYTF.

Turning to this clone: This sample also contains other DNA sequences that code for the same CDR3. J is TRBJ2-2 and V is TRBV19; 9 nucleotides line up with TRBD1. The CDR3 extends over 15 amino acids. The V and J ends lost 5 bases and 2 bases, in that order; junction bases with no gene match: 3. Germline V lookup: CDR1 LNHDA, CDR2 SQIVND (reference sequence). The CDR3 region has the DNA TGTGCCAGTAGTCAGGACAGGGGTAACACCGGGGAGCTGTTTTTT. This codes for CASSQDRGNTGELFF. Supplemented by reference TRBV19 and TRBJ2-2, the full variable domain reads DGGITQSPKYLFRKEGQNVTLSCEQNLNHDAMYWYRQDPGQGLRLIYYSQIVNDFQKGDIAEGYSVSREKKESFPLTVTSAQKNPTAFYLCASSQDRGNTGELFFGEGSRLTVL.

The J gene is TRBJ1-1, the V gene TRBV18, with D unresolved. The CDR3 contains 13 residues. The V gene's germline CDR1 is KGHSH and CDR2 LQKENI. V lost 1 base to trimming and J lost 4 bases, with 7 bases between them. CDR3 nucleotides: TGTGCCAGCTCACCACTAGATTCCACTGAAGCTTTCTTT. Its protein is CASSPLDSTEAFF.

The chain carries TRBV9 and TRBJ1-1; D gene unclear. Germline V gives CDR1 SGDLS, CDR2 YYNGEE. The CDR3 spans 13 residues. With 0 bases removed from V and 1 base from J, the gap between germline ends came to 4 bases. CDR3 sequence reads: CASSVAPNTEAFF. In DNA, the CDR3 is TGTGCCAGCAGCGTAGCGCCGAACACTGAAGCTTTCTTT. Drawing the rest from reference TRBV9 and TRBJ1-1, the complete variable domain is DSGVTQTPKHLITATGQRVTLRCSPRSGDLSVYWYQQSLDQGLQFLIQYYNGEERAKGNILERFSAQQFPDLHSELNLSSLELGDSALYFCASSVAPNTEAFFGQGTRLTVV.